This T cell receptor (beta chain) stems from a study of blood T cell repertoires in COVID-19. Study background: Researchers got acute and convalescent COVID-19 samples from the United States, Italy and Spain. The cDNA or gDNA used as material had been derived from T cells, B-cell-depleted T cells, or PBMCs.

Trimming took 0 bases from V and 4 from J, leaving 3 bases between them. Germline values: CDR1 GTSNPN, CDR2 SVGIG (reference sequence). This CDR3 is 12 amino acids long. As processed by the authors: Scientists estimated how many nucleated cells there were by amplifying reference gene primers. Method: immunoSEQ multiplex PCR; TCRdb's copy keeps in-frame clones and lacks some. V, J and clone size derive from that table, while D and trimming were established from the DNA sequence. Among 200,000 to 250,000 clones listed, around 83% were seen once. Material: peripheral blood. V usage is TRBV30 and J usage is TRBJ1-4, with no clear D. The clonotype was recovered from a woman aged 70-85 years with COVID-19, enrolled during active disease. CDR3 region: CAWSVGNEKLFF. CDR3 sequence (DNA): TGTGCCTGGAGTGTCGGTAATGAAAAACTGTTTTTT.